This paragraph covers one T cell receptor beta chain sequence. There are a few counts of this clone. Its antigen target is currently unknown. Base qualities are not recorded, but no much larger clone differs from it by a single base. The data originate from a study of shared T cell receptors in the human thymus (TCRdb year 2021). Turning to the overall study: The study examined how self-reactive, shared T-cell receptor alpha chains are generated in the human thymus.

Library method: the immunoSEQ multiplex PCR assay. Not all clones reach the TCRdb copy of this immuneACCESS table, which keeps in-frame sequences only. Checked studies attribute under half of the gap to unresolved V genes and leave the rest unexplained. Within this sample are 600,000 or so clones, with around 87% of them counted one time only. The top ten hold roughly 0.0087% of the sample. The trim is 5 bases for V and 1 base for J, with a gap of 12 bases between the germline ends. Per the germline V gene, MDHEN is the CDR1 and SYDVKM is the CDR2. Spanning cysteine to phenylalanine, the CDR3 consists of 15 amino acids. Just the 45-base CDR3 DNA is kept, in frame starting at base 1. These data also featured in a second study, about human thymus T cells. The second study reports: In Finland, the donors were immunologically healthy infants who were having open corrective cardiac surgery for congenital heart defects. Thymus tissue was obtained as surgical resects removed during corrective cardiac surgery. Usage of V and J gene segments appeared to be biased in both the thymic and the peripheral blood repertoires. Highly overlapping thymic TCR repertoires among unrelated individuals were reported in the related research. The study used under 10 infant thymus samples plus four related peripheral blood samples to characterize TCR alpha and beta repertoires. The infant donors were about 6 to 250 days old, and the cohort included about 6 males and two females. After being mechanically released from the tissue, thymocytes were kept at -70 degrees C in pellets of roughly 10-30 million cells. Genomic DNA was extracted from frozen cell pellets with a QIAsymphony instrument. The immunoSEQ multiplex PCR assay was used to amplify the TCRB and TCRAD loci from a standardized amount of quality-controlled genomic DNA. The V(D)J region was spanned by amplicons of a length sufficient to cover the CDR3 and to identify V and J genes. Through the commercial immunoSEQ service, the amplicons were sequenced on an Illumina platform. Primer bias and sequencing errors were corrected using previously described methods, and TCRAD and TCRB definitions followed the IMGT database. Analysis of the repertoires was done with immunoSEQ Analyzer 3.0 and VDJTools and included basic statistics, V/J segment usage, diversity estimates, rarefaction and pairwise overlap. Diversity was estimated using the Chao1, ChaoE, Efron-Thisted, Shannon and inverse Simpson indices, and was also estimated on datasets down-sampled to the size of the smallest sample. For repertoire overlap, CDR3 nucleotide sequence, V gene and J gene had to match strictly, and clustering was done by Jaccard-based multidimensional scaling. Thymus samples yielded on average around 800,000 unique TCRB clonotypes, compared with 70,000 to 85,000 from blood samples.

The sample taken for sequencing was thymocytes. This TCR was recovered from a boy in the first two years of life with a congenital heart defect. Donor details come from another sample of the same person, matched by shared clones. Rearrangement joined TRBV28 to TRBJ1-5, and possibly TRBD1, on 5 matching bases. The DNA sequence is TGTGCCAGCAGTCGGAGGCGGGGGAGCAATCAGCCCCAGCATTTT. This encodes CASSRRRGSNQPQHF.